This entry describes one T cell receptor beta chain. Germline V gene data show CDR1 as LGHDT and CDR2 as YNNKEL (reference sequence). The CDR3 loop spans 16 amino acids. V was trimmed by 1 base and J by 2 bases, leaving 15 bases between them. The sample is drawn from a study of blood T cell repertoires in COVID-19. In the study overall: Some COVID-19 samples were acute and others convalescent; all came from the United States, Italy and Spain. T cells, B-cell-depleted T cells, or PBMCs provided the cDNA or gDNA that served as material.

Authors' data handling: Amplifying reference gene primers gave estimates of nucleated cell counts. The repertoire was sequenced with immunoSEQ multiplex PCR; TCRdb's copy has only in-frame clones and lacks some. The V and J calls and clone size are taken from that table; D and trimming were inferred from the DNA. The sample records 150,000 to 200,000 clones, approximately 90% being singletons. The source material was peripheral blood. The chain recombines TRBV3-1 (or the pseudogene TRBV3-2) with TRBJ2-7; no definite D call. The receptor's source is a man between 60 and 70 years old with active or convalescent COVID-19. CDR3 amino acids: CASSQGLAGLTYEQYF. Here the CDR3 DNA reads TGTGCCAGCAGCCAAGGGCTTGCAGGTTTAACCTACGAGCAGTACTTC.